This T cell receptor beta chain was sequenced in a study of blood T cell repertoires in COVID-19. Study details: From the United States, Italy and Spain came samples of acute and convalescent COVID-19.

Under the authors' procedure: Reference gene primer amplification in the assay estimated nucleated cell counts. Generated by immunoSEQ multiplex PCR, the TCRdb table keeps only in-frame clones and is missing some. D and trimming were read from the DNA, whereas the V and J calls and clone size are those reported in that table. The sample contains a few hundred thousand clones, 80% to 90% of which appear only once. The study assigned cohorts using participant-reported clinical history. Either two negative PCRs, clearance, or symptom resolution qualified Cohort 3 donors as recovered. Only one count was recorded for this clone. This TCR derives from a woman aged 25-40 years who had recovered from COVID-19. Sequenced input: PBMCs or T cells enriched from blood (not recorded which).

Here the CDR3 reads CARSIHPRGYHYEQYF. The CDR3 DNA is TGTGCCAGGAGTATCCACCCCCGAGGCTACCATTACGAGCAGTACTTC. The chain links TRBV7-3 to TRBJ2-7; D gene ambiguous. The CDR3 contains 16 residues. V lost 9 bases and J 4 bases, leaving 25 bases between the germline ends. The germline CDR1 and CDR2 sequences are SGHTA and FQGTGA.